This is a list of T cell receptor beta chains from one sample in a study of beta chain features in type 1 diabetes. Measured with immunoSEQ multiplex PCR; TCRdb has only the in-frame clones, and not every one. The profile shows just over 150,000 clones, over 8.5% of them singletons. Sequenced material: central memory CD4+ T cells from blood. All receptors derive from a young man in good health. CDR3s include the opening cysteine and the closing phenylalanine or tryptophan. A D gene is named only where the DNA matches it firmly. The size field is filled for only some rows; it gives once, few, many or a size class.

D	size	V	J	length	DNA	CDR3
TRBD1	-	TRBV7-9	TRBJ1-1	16	TGTGCCAGCAGCCCCCTCCTCGGACAGGGAAGAACTGAAGCTTTCTTT	CASSPLLGQGRTEAFF
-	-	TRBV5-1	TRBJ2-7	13	TGCGCCAGCAGCAGGGACGGTACCTACGAGCAGTACTTC	CASSRDGTYEQYF
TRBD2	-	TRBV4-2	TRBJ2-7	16	TGTGCCAGCAGCCAACCTGAGCGGGGGGGCCCTATCGAGCAGTACTTC	CASSQPERGGPIEQYF
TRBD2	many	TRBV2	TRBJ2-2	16	TGTGCCAGCAGCCAAACTAGCGGGAGGGCCTCCGGGGAGCTGTTTTTT	CASSQTSGRASGELFF
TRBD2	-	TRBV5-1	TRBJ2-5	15	TGCGCCAGCCTACGGGTGGCGGGAGTTGGAGAGACCCAGTACTTC	CASLRVAGVGETQYF
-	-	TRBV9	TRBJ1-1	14	TGTGCCAGCAGCGTAGAGGAAAGGAACAGTCGAGCTTTCTTT	CASSVEERNSRAFF
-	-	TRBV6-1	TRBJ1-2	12	TGTGCCAGCAGTGAACAGGGCTATGGCTACACCTTC	CASSEQGYGYTF
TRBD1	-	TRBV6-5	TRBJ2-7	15	TGTGCCAGCAGTTACGGGACAGGGCGCTCCTACGAGCAGTACTTC	CASSYGTGRSYEQYF
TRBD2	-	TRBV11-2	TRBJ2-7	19	TGTGCCAGCAGCTTAGGAACCCCTTCGGCTAGCGGGAGGGCCAGGGCGGCAGGCTTC	CASSLGTPSASGRARAAGF
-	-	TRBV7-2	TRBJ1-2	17	TGTGCCAGCAGCTTGGTCTATAGCAGGGGAGCTAACTATGGCTACACCTTC	CASSLVYSRGANYGYTF
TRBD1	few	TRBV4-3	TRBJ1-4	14	TGCGCCAGCAGAACACAGGGGGCAGATGAAAAACTGTTTTTT	CASRTQGADEKLFF
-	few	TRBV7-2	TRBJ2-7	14	TGTGCCAGCAGCTCCCCGGGGAGGTCAAGCGAGCAGTACTTC	CASSSPGRSSEQYF
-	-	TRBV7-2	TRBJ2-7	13	TGTGCCAGCAGCTTAATGACCCAGGGTCGGTCTTTCTTC	CASSLMTQGRSFF
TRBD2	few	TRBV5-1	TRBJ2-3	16	TGCGCCAGCAGCTTGGGGACTAGCGGGAGCGCAGATACGCAGTATTTT	CASSLGTSGSADTQYF
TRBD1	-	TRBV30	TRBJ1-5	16	TGTGCCTGGAGTAGGGAAGGCAGGGGGCAGAATCAGCCCCAGCATTTT	CAWSREGRGQNQPQHF
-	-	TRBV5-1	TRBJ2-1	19	TGCGCCAGCAGCTTGTCAGGTGGTCAAAGCGGAAGCTCCTACAATGAGCAGTTCTTC	CASSLSGGQSGSSYNEQFF
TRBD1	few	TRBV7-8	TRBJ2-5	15	TGTGCCAGCAGCCGCGACAGGGCCCTCCAAGAGACCCAGTACTTC	CASSRDRALQETQYF
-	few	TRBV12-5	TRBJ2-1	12	TGTGCTAGTGGCCAGGGCTACAATGAGCAGTTCTTC	CASGQGYNEQFF
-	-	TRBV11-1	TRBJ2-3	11	TGTGCCAGCAGCTCGGGAAATACGCAGTATTTT	CASSSGNTQYF
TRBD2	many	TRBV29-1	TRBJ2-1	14	TGCAGCCACATTGGACTAGCGGGAAACAATGAGCAGTTCTTC	CSHIGLAGNNEQFF
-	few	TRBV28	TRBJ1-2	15	TGTGCCAGCAGTTTTGGGACTGCCCGATCCTATGGCTACACCTTC	CASSFGTARSYGYTF
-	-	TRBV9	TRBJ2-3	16	TGTGCCAGCAGCGTAGACCCAGGGCCACACACAGATACGCAGTATTTT	CASSVDPGPHTDTQYF
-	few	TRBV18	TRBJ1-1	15	TGTGCCAGCTCACCCTCCTATCAGGGTAGAACTGAAGCTTTCTTT	CASSPSYQGRTEAFF
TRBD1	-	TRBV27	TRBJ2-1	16	TGTGCCAGCAGTTCTCACCGGGACAGGGCTCGGCATGAGCAGTTCTTC	CASSSHRDRARHEQFF
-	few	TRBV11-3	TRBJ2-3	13	TGTGCCAGCAGCCGAGGCAGGGGGGGTACGCAGTATTTT	CASSRGRGGTQYF
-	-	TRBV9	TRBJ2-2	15	TGTGCCAGCAGCGTCAGACAGTTCAACACCGGGGAGCTGTTTTTT	CASSVRQFNTGELFF
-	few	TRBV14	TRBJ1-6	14	TGTGCCAGCAGCCAGAACCTAGCGAATTCACCCCTCCACTTT	CASSQNLANSPLHF
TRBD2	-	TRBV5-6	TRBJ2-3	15	TGTGCCAGCAGTCGACGCGCGGGGGGCCCAGATACGCAGTATTTT	CASSRRAGGPDTQYF
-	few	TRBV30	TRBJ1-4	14	TGTGCCTGGAGTGTACACTCAGGGTGGGAAAAACTGTTTTTT	CAWSVHSGWEKLFF
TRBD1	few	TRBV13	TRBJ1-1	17	TGTGCCAGCAGCTTACCTCAGATGACAGGGAAGAACACTGAAGCTTTCTTT	CASSLPQMTGKNTEAFF
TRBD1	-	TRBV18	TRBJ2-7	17	TGTGCCAGCTCACCACTCCCGCCCACAGGGGGGTCCTACGAGCAGTACTTC	CASSPLPPTGGSYEQYF
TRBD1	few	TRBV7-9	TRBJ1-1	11	TGTGCCAGCAGCCAACAGGGGGAAGCTTTCTTT	CASSQQGEAFF
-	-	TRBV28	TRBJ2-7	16	TGTGCCAGCAGTTTATCGGTAGCGTTCCGGGGCTACGAGCAGTACTTC	CASSLSVAFRGYEQYF
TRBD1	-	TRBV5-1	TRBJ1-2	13	TGCGCCAGCAGCGCGGGACAGAGGGACGGCTACACCTTC	CASSAGQRDGYTF
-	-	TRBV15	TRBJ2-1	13	TGTGCCACCAGCAGAGATCATGGGAGCCCGCAGTTCTTC	CATSRDHGSPQFF
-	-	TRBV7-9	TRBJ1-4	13	TGTGCCAGCAGCCTAAGGGAGGGTGAAAAACTGTTTTTT	CASSLREGEKLFF
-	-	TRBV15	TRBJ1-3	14	TGTGCCACCAGCAGACCTCCCGGGCGGAACACCATATATTTT	CATSRPPGRNTIYF
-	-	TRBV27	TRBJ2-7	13	TGTGCCAGCAGTCTCCGACAGTCCTACGAGCAGTACTTC	CASSLRQSYEQYF
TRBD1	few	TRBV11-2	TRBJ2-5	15	TGTGCCAGCAGCTTATCAGGGGGCCTGCAAGAGACCCAGTACTTC	CASSLSGGLQETQYF
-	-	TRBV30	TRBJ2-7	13	TGTGCCTGGAGTCCCCGTACTTTGGGAGAGCAGTACTTC	CAWSPRTLGEQYF
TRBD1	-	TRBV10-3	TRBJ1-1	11	TGTGCCATCAGAGAGACAGGGACAGCTTTCTTT	CAIRETGTAFF
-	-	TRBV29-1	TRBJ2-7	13	TGCAGCGCTCTGAATCCCGGTTCCTACGAGCAGTACTTC	CSALNPGSYEQYF
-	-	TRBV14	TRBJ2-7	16	TGTGCCAGCAGCCAAGCAACTAGCCTGGGTAGGGGCGAGCAGTACTTC	CASSQATSLGRGEQYF
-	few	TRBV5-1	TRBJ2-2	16	TGCGCCAGCAGTCTAGTCATAATACCGGGCACCGGGGAGCTGTTTTTT	CASSLVIIPGTGELFF
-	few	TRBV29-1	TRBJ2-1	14	TGCAGCCTTCAACCAGGGATAAACTACAATGAGCAGTTCTTC	CSLQPGINYNEQFF
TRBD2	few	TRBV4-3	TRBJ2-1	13	TGCGCCAGCAGCGCGGGGGTATACAATGAGCAGTTCTTC	CASSAGVYNEQFF
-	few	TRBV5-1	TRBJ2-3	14	TGCGCCAGCAGGGAGATTGATAGCACAGATACGCAGTATTTT	CASREIDSTDTQYF
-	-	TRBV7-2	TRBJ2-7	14	TGTGCCAGCAGCTCCAGGGTTTCCACCTACGAGCAGTACTTC	CASSSRVSTYEQYF
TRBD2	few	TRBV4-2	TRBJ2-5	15	TGTGCCAGCAGCCAAGGGCAGCGGGAGCGAAAGACCCAGTACTTC	CASSQGQRERKTQYF
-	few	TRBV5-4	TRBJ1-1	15	TGTGCCAGCAGCTTGGCCGGGCAGCAGAACACTGAAGCTTTCTTT	CASSLAGQQNTEAFF
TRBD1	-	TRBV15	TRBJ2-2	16	TGTGCCACCAGCCACTCACAGGGGTTGGGCACCGGGGAGCTGTTTTTT	CATSHSQGLGTGELFF
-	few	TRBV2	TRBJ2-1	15	TGTGCCAGCAGTGCCGACAGGCCCCTAGGGAATGAGCAGTTCTTC	CASSADRPLGNEQFF
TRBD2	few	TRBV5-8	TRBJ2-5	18	TGTGCCAGCAGCTTCCACGGGCTAGCGGAGACGTACCAAGAGACCCAGTACTTC	CASSFHGLAETYQETQYF
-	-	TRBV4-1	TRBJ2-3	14	TGCGCCAGCAGCCAAGGGCGGGGTTCAGATACGCAGTATTTT	CASSQGRGSDTQYF
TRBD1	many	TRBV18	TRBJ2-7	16	TGTGCCAGCTCACCTTTGTCGGGGACAGGGTCAGGGGAGCAGTACTTC	CASSPLSGTGSGEQYF